One and the same sample provided the 12 T cell receptor beta chains below, sequenced in a study of identical twins. TCRdb reprocessed the 5' RACE reads with MiXCR, giving one entry per CDR3 protein. This sample yields some 690,000 distinct CDR3 sequences, of which approximately 22% are seen a single time; approximately 4.5% belongs to the top ten. These same records also appear under a second study, on T cells expressing NK-cell markers.

Sample: PBMCs. These receptor sequences come from a young woman in good health.

The table lists this clonotype with many counts. This rearrangement joins TRBV12-3 or TRBV12-4 to TRBJ2-1; the D is unclear. With 5 bases removed from V and 6 bases from J, the gap between germline ends came to 14 bases. The CDR3 totals 14 residues. The CDR3, as DNA: TGTGCCAGCAGTCCGGATTGGGCCGGCAATGAGCAGTTCTTC. It is translated as CASSPDWAGNEQFF.

The V and J genes are TRBV20-1 and TRBJ1-1; D is ambiguous. CDR1 DFQATT and CDR2 SNEGSKA come from the germline V gene (reference sequence). The length of the CDR3 is 16 residues. The ends were cut back, 3 bases at V and 2 bases at J, with 19 bases in the middle. CDR3 coding DNA: TGCAGTGCTAGGCGGGCGGCAGGAACTGATAACACTGAAGCTTTCTTT. Protein sequence: CSARRAAGTDNTEAFF.

This clonotype was picked up a small number of times. The rearrangement uses TRBV20-1 and TRBJ2-7, with D perhaps assigned TRBD1 or TRBD2 (5 bases each). V dropped 4 bases and J dropped 2 bases, with 9 bases sitting between them. Germline CDR1 DFQATT, CDR2 SNEGSKA (reference sequence). CDR3 length equals 12 residues. The CDR3: CSANRDAYEQYF. The CDR3, as DNA: TGCAGTGCTAACCGGGACGCCTACGAGCAGTACTTC.

The chain carries TRBV29-1 and TRBJ2-5; 13 positions match TRBD2. This CDR3 is 19 amino acids long. The V gene end was trimmed by 7 bases and the J gene end by 1 base; junction bases not matched to a gene: 18. Germline V CDR1 and CDR2: SQVTM, ANQGSEA. The CDR3 DNA follows: TGCAGCGCCTTGGAAGTCTCCCGACTAGCGGGGGGACTCCAAGAGACCCAGTACTTC. Translation gives CSALEVSRLAGGLQETQYF.

This rearrangement joins TRBV4-2 to TRBJ1-1; D is undetermined. Trimming left V 5 bases short and J 0 bases short, with 10 bases between. The V gene's germline CDR1 is LGHNA and CDR2 YNFKEQ. CDR3 length: 14 amino acids. The CDR3 coding sequence is TGTGCCAGCAGCGGAGACTATTTGAACACTGAAGCTTTCTTT. Its translation: CASSGDYLNTEAFF.

This sequence joins TRBV20-1 and TRBJ2-7; 9 bases map to TRBD2. V gave up 7 bases and J gave up 2 bases; unmatched junction bases: 6. The CDR3 runs to 13 residues. CDR1 and CDR2 from the germline V gene are DFQATT and SNEGSKA (reference sequence). The DNA for the CDR3 is TGCAGTGTTTGGAGCGGGAGGCCCTACGAGCAGTACTTC. Translation gives CSVWSGRPYEQYF.

V is TRBV18 and J is TRBJ2-1; D is undetermined. Germline V gives CDR1 KGHSH, CDR2 LQKENI. V lost 6 bases and J lost 7, with 13 bases in between. CDR3 length: 13 residues. CDR3 nucleotides: TGTGCCAGCTCCCGCCTCTTGATGAATGAGCAGTTCTTC. Amino acids: CASSRLLMNEQFF.

This clonotype showed up just a few times. The J gene is TRBJ2-3, the V gene TRBV5-1; the D gene is possibly TRBD1 (6 bases). The V end lost 4 bases, the J end lost 0 bases, and 18 bases lay between the germline ends. CDR1 is SGHRS and CDR2 is YFSETQ in the germline V gene. The CDR3 covers 17 residues. Here the CDR3 reads CASSPKTGSASTDTQYF. CDR3 nucleotide sequence: TGCGCCAGCAGCCCTAAGACAGGTTCGGCTAGCACAGATACGCAGTATTTT.

This chain uses TRBV4-1 with TRBJ1-5; maybe TRBD1 (5 bases). V was pared by 4 bases and J by 4 bases, with 11 bases between. Per the germline V gene, CDR1 is MGHRA and CDR2 is YSYEKL. This CDR3 has 14 residues. DNA for the CDR3: TGCGCCAGCAGCCGGGGACGGGTGAATCAGCCCCAGCATTTT. Amino acids: CASSRGRVNQPQHF.

The table lists this clonotype with a few counts. The chain carries TRBV20-1 and TRBJ1-1; D is undetermined. CDR1 and CDR2 from the germline V gene are DFQATT and SNEGSKA (reference sequence). V was cut by 0 bases and J by 11 bases, with 16 bases left in between. The CDR3 has 13 residues. CDR3 protein: CSARDLPYSDAFF. In DNA form, the CDR3 reads TGCAGTGCTAGAGATCTCCCCTACAGCGATGCTTTCTTT.

CDR3 DNA sequence: TGTGCCAGCAGTTTTGGCAGGGGCGGCGTTGGGCAGCCCCAGCATTTT. Translating it yields CASSFGRGGVGQPQHF. The rearrangement joins TRBV12-3 or TRBV12-4 to TRBJ1-5; tentatively, D is TRBD1 (6 bases). The V end was cut by 3 bases, the J end by 7 bases, with 19 bases between. This CDR3 region has 16 residues.

This clonotype was seen ten or more times. V usage is TRBV12-3 or TRBV12-4 and J usage is TRBJ2-1; no reliable D call. Trimming removed 5 bases at V and 7 bases at J, with 15 bases between. The CDR3 extends over 14 amino acids. The CDR3 nucleotides are TGTGCCAGCAGTGATAGGCGTTTGGGTAATGAGCAGTTCTTC. It codes for CASSDRRLGNEQFF.